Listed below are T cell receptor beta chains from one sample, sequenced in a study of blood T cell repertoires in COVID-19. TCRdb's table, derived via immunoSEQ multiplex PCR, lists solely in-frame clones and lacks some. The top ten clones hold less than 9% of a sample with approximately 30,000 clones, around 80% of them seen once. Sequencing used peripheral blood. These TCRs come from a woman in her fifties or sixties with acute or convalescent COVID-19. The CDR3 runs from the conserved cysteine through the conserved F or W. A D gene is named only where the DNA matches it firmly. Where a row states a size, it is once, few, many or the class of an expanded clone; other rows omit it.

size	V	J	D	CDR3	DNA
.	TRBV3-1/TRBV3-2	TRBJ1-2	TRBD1	CASSPWTGWYGYTF	TGTGCCAGCAGCCCCTGGACAGGGTGGTATGGCTACACCTTC
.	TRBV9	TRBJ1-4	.	CASSVGQGNEKLFF	TGTGCCAGCAGCGTTGGGCAGGGGAATGAAAAACTGTTTTTT
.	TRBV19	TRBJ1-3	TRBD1	CASRLGQGGNSGNTIYF	TGTGCCAGTAGGCTCGGACAGGGGGGGAACTCTGGAAACACCATATATTTT
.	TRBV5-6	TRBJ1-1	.	CASSLVVANTEAFF	TGTGCCAGCAGCTTGGTTGTGGCGAACACTGAAGCTTTCTTT
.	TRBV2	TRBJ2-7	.	CASSGPGHRSEQYF	TGTGCCAGCAGTGGACCGGGACATAGAAGCGAGCAGTACTTC
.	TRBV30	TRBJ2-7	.	CAWSVRRADEQYF	TGTGCCTGGAGTGTACGCAGGGCGGACGAGCAGTACTTC
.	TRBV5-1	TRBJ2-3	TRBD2	CASSRTSGQTDTQYF	TGCGCCAGCAGTCGGACTAGCGGGCAGACAGATACGCAGTATTTT
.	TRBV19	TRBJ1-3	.	CASAGRLSGNTIYF	TGTGCCAGTGCGGGGAGACTTTCTGGAAACACCATATATTTT
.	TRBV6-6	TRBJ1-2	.	CASSPKEDSRYGYTF	TGTGCCAGCAGTCCGAAGGAGGACAGTCGCTATGGCTACACCTTC
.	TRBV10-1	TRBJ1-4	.	CASSEPGSNEKLFF	TGCGCCAGTTCCGAACCAGGGTCAAATGAAAAACTGTTTTTT
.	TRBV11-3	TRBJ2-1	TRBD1	CASSLTGGAYNEQFF	TGTGCCAGCAGCTTAACAGGGGGCGCATACAATGAGCAGTTCTTC
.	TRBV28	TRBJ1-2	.	CASVNTDYGYTF	TGTGCCAGCGTGAACACAGACTATGGCTACACCTTC
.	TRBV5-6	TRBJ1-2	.	CASSPLSQGLITNYGYTF	TGTGCCAGCAGCCCCCTCTCCCAGGGGCTAATTACTAACTATGGCTACACCTTC
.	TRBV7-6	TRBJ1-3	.	CASSQTVSGNTIYF	TGTGCCAGCAGCCAGACAGTCTCTGGAAACACCATATATTTT
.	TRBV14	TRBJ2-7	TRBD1	CASSRQGLGYEQYF	TGTGCCAGCAGCCGACAGGGTCTGGGCTACGAGCAGTACTTC
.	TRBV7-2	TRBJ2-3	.	CASSLDQGTDTQYF	TGTGCCAGCAGCTTAGATCAGGGGACAGATACGCAGTATTTT
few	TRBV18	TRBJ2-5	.	CASLGQIQETQYF	TGTGCCAGCCTCGGACAGATCCAAGAGACCCAGTACTTC
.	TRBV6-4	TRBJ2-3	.	CASSDAGLDTDTQYF	TGTGCCAGCAGTGACGCAGGTCTTGACACAGATACGCAGTATTTT
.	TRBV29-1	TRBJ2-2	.	CSVVAGELFF	TGCAGCGTTGTCGCCGGGGAGCTGTTTTTT
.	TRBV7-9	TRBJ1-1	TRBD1	CASSSTILDRGNTEAFF	TGTGCCAGCAGCTCCACCATCCTCGACAGGGGGAACACTGAAGCTTTCTTT
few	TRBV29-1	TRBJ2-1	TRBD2	CSVEDRGYSGGTYNEQFF	TGCAGCGTTGAAGACCGGGGCTATAGCGGGGGGACTTACAATGAGCAGTTCTTC
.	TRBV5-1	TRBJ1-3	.	CASSSDTSSGNTIYF	TGCGCCAGCAGCTCGGACACAAGCTCTGGAAACACCATATATTTT
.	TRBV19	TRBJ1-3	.	CASGQQVSGNTIYF	TGTGCCAGTGGACAACAGGTCTCTGGAAACACCATATATTTT
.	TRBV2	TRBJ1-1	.	CASRATGIHTEAFF	TGTGCCAGCAGGGCCACAGGGATCCACACTGAAGCTTTCTTT
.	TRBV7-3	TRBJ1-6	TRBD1	CASSSTGSRSPLHF	TGTGCCAGCAGCTCGACAGGGAGTAGATCACCCCTCCACTTT
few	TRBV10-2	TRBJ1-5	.	CASSDQGRQPQHF	TGCGCCAGCAGTGACCAGGGCCGTCAGCCCCAGCATTTT
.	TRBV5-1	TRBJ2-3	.	CASSSGDLSTDTQYF	TGCGCCAGCAGCTCAGGGGACCTGAGCACAGATACGCAGTATTTT
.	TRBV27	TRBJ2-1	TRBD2	CASSLGLAVNEQFF	TGTGCCAGCAGCCTCGGACTAGCAGTCAATGAGCAGTTCTTC
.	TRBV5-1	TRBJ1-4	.	CASSLGGTNEKLFF	TGCGCCAGCAGCTTGGGGGGGACAAATGAAAAACTGTTTTTT
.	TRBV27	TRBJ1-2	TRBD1	CASSLNPTGGAGGYTF	TGTGCCAGCAGTTTAAACCCCACAGGGGGCGCGGGAGGCTACACCTTC
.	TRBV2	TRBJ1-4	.	CGGRRSQNEKLFF	TGTGGAGGGCGCAGGAGTCAGAATGAAAAACTGTTTTTT
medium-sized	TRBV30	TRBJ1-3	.	CAWSVSGDGNTIYF	TGTGCCTGGAGTGTATCAGGTGATGGAAACACCATATATTTT
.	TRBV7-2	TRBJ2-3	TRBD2	CASSFSGGAPDTQYF	TGTGCCAGCAGCTTTAGCGGGGGGGCGCCAGATACGCAGTATTTT
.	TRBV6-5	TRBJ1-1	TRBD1	CASSLDRGQSTEAFF	TGTGCCAGCAGTTTGGACAGGGGGCAGAGCACTGAAGCTTTCTTT
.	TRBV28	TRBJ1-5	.	CASIKGTLYPAQHF	TGTGCCAGCATTAAGGGGACACTTTACCCAGCCCAGCATTTT
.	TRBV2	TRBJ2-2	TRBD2	CASSDRLACGELFF	TGTGCCAGCAGTGACCGACTAGCTTGCGGGGAGCTGTTTTTT
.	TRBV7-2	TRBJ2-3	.	CASSLYKSTDTQYF	TGTGCCAGCAGCTTGTACAAGAGCACAGATACGCAGTATTTT
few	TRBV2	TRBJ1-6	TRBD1	CASSEVGTVPQFF	TGTGCCAGCAGTGAAGTGGGGACAGTCCCACAGTTTTTT
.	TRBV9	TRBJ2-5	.	CASSLPPGPEGTQYF	TGTGCCAGCAGCTTGCCCCCTGGGCCCGAAGGGACCCAGTACTTC
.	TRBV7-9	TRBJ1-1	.	CASSLEGREAEAFF	TGTGCCAGCAGCTTAGAAGGTCGGGAAGCTGAAGCTTTCTTT
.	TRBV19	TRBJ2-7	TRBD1	CASSILPGQNYEQYF	TGTGCCAGTAGTATTCTTCCGGGACAGAACTACGAGCAGTACTTC
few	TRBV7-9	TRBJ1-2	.	CASSLSILYGYTF	TGTGCCAGCAGCTTGAGTATCCTCTATGGCTACACCTTC
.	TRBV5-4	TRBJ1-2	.	CASSSRDSLYGYTF	TGTGCCAGCAGCTCCCGGGACTCTCTCTATGGCTACACCTTC
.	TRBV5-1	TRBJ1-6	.	CASSLAGQSSYNSPLHF	TGCGCCAGCAGCTTGGCTGGACAGAGCTCCTATAATTCACCCCTCCACTTT
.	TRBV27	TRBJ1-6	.	CASSLTQFNSPLHF	TGTGCCAGCAGTTTAACCCAGTTTAATTCACCCCTCCACTTT
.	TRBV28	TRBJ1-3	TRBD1	CASSFRQGLYF	TGTGCCAGCAGTTTCCGACAGGGCCTATATTTT
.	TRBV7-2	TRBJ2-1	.	CASSLGGDSTYNEQFF	TGTGCCAGCAGCTTAGGGGGGGACAGCACCTACAATGAGCAGTTCTTC
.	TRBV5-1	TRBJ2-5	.	CASSLGAGETQYF	TGCGCCAGCAGCTTGGGGGCCGGAGAGACCCAGTACTTC
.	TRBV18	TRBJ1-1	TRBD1	CASSPPSTGRNTEAFF	TGTGCCAGCTCACCACCATCGACAGGGAGGAACACTGAAGCTTTCTTT
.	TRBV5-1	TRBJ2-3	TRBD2	CASSLSASGGFSDTQYF	TGCGCCAGCAGCTTGTCCGCTAGCGGGGGGTTCTCAGATACGCAGTATTTT
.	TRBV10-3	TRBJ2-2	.	CAISPTGETGELFF	TGTGCCATCAGTCCAACTGGGGAGACCGGGGAGCTGTTTTTT
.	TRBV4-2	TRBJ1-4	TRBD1	CASSQAAGGETNEKLFF	TGTGCCAGCAGCCAAGCGGCAGGGGGTGAAACTAATGAAAAACTGTTTTTT
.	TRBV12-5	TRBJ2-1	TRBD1	CASGLDGTGFYNEQFF	TGTGCTAGTGGGCTGGACGGGACAGGCTTTTACAATGAGCAGTTCTTC
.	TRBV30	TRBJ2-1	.	CAWRVAQGNNEQFF	TGTGCCTGGAGGGTGGCCCAGGGAAACAATGAGCAGTTCTTC
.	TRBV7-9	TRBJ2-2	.	CAPTHAAGELFF	TGTGCCCCCACACACGCGGCCGGGGAGCTGTTTTTT
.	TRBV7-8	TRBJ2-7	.	CASSLGVSVAYEQYF	TGTGCCAGCAGCTTAGGTGTCTCAGTGGCCTACGAGCAGTACTTC
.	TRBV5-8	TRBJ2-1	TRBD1	CASTDRGLGNEQFF	TGTGCCAGCACAGACAGGGGGCTGGGGAATGAGCAGTTCTTC
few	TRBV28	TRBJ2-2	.	CASLKRTSTGELFF	TGTGCCAGCCTTAAACGTACATCCACCGGGGAGCTGTTTTTT
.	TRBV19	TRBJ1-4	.	CASSPLGRPGEKLFF	TGTGCCAGTAGCCCCCTCGGGAGGCCTGGTGAAAAACTGTTTTTT
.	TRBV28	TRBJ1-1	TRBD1	CASSSPGQGAVTEAFF	TGTGCCAGCAGTTCCCCGGGACAGGGGGCAGTCACTGAAGCTTTCTTT